This TCR beta chain derives from a study of cytomegalovirus exposure and HLA in healthy donors. A multiplex PCR was run with 60 Vbeta primers and 13 Jbeta primers. Assay: immunoSEQ multiplex PCR; the TCRdb copy retains only in-frame clones and omits some. The table has 160,000 or so clones, more than 60% seen once. The CDR3 is 16 residues long. V lost 0 bases to trimming and J lost 3 bases, with 18 bases between them. The germline gives CDR1 SQVTM, CDR2 ANQGSEA. Sequencing input: PBMCs. The origin of this receptor is a middle-aged woman in good health and CMV-seropositive. V and J are TRBV29-1 and TRBJ2-7; unclear D gene. The CDR3 DNA reads as TGCAGCGTTGAAGAACAGTCGTCCGGAAAAGACTACGAGCAGTACTTC. Translated: CSVEEQSSGKDYEQYF.